The clone carrying this T cell receptor (beta chain) was seen just once. V was pared by 4 bases and J by 3 bases, with 5 bases of the junction left unmatched. CDR1 and CDR2 (germline): KGHDR, SFDVKD. The CDR3 is 16 residues long. This entry comes from a study of CD8+CD57+ T cells in acquired aplastic anemia. The overall study: Sorted CD4+ and CD8+ cells gave an average of approximately 3.1 ug of DNA.

Patients selected for sequencing had displayed CD8+CD57+ cell expansion by flow cytometry. No therapy had been given to the patients at the time of blood sampling. The template for TCR beta VDJ and CDR3 sequence profiling was genomic DNA. TCRdb reprocessed the reads with MiXCR, giving one entry per CDR3 protein. The table lists roughly 200,000 distinct CDR3 sequences, 63% of them singletons, with about 39% in the top ten. The sequence was obtained from a human donor with aplastic anemia. Sequences were obtained from sorted CD4+, CD8+, or CD8+CD57+ T cells (not recorded which) from PBMCs. This chain connects TRBV24-1 to TRBJ2-2; 9 bases are shared with TRBD1. Written as DNA, the CDR3 is TGTGCCACCAGTGACCCGGACAGGGGCGACACCGGGGAGCTGTTTTTT. Translation gives CATSDPDRGDTGELFF.